These 5 T cell receptor beta chains share one sample of origin, sequenced in a study of beta chain features in type 1 diabetes. Their cognate antigens are unknown. The study, taken as a whole, reports: TCRB CDR3 length was moderately but significantly reduced in all four CD4+ subsets of Type 1 diabetes patients.

Sequencing targeted expressed TCRB transcripts, as all isolated RNA had been reverse transcribed. This table comes from immunoSEQ multiplex PCR, and its TCRdb copy is limited to in-frame clones, with some not included. In the table there are a few hundred thousand clones, around 15% of which are singletons. The sample consisted of naive CD4+ T cells from blood. Every receptor here comes from a man aged 30 to 45 with type 1 diabetes.

This clone has just a few counts. The chain recombines TRBV4-2 with TRBJ2-3, with 9 bases fitting TRBD2. CDR1 is LGHNA, CDR2 YNFKEQ, per germline. Losses at the gene ends were 3 bases for V and 4 bases for J; bases not matched to a gene: 2. The CDR3 spans 14 residues. CDR3 region: CASSQGLASDTQYF. In DNA form, the CDR3 reads TGTGCCAGCAGCCAGGGACTAGCCTCAGATACGCAGTATTTT.

In this sample, this clone turned up a few times. This chain connects TRBV7-6 to TRBJ2-3; tentative D call: TRBD2 (6 bases). Between the trimmed V and J ends, which lost 0 bases and 6 bases, there was a span of 19 bases. This CDR3 contains 17 residues. Germline V gives CDR1 SGHVS, CDR2 FNYEAQ. The CDR3 region is CASSLAKGRGTTDTQYF. In DNA, the CDR3 is TGTGCCAGCAGCTTAGCCAAAGGGCGGGGCACAACTGATACGCAGTATTTT.

V and J are TRBV4-1 and TRBJ2-7; TRBD1 aligns across 12 bases. From germline, CDR1 is MGHRA and CDR2 YSYEKL. Unmatched junction bases numbered 5, after V lost 1 base and J lost 7 bases. The CDR3 spans 15 residues. CDR3 sequence (DNA): TGCGCCAGCAGCCAAGGGGACAGGGGGCGCGGGGAGCAGTACTTC. Its protein is CASSQGDRGRGEQYF.

V is TRBV5-1 and J is TRBJ1-2; the D gene is possibly TRBD1 (6 bases). The germline V and J ends were trimmed by 4 bases and 7 bases, with 14 bases remaining between them. The CDR3 runs 13 residues. From germline, CDR1 is SGHRS and CDR2 YFSETQ. CDR3 sequence (DNA): TGCGCCAGCAGCCCTACGGGGGCGACTGGCTACACCTTC. It translates to CASSPTGATGYTF.

This chain links TRBV7-9 with TRBJ2-4; 7 nucleotides match TRBD1. Germline V gene lookup returns CDR1 SEHNR and CDR2 FQNEAQ (reference sequence). The CDR3 extends over 14 amino acids. Germline trimming cut 5 bases from V and 6 bases from J; bases unmatched to any gene: 7. CDR3 region: CASSLGQAVNIQYF. As DNA, the CDR3 is TGTGCCAGCAGCCTAGGACAGGCGGTAAACATTCAGTACTTC.